These 30 T cell receptor beta chains came from one sample sequenced in a study of T-cell reconstitution after alpha-beta-depleted transplantation in children. The TCRbeta library incorporated unique molecular identifiers. Each CDR3 protein is one row after TCRdb ran MiXCR on the PCR reads. This sample has around 440,000 distinct CDR3 sequences, with roughly a tenth found just once. Sequences were derived from PBMCs, sampled before TCRalphabeta/CD19-depleted stem cell transplant. These receptor sequences come from a child between 2 and 9 years old with inherited bone marrow failure, due to receive a stem cell transplant.

For this clonotype: It may be a read error: a sequence one base away is much more abundant. The rearrangement links TRBV28 to TRBJ1-2; D not resolved. The CDR3 is 14 amino acids. With 9 bases removed from V and 6 bases from J, the gap between germline ends came to 20 bases. From germline, CDR1 is MDHEN and CDR2 SYDVKM. DNA of the CDR3: TGTGCCAGGAGCCGAAGGCGGGATAGGGATGGCTACACCTTC. Its translation is CARSRRRDRDGYTF.

This clonotype was seen at least ten times. The CDR3 DNA is TGTGCCAGCAGGGATAGCGGGGGGCATGGCTACACCTTC. It is translated as CASRDSGGHGYTF. The chain recombines TRBV2 with TRBJ1-2; D may be TRBD1 (6 bases). Trimming took off 6 bases at V and 6 bases at J, with 14 bases between the two ends. CDR1 SNHLY and CDR2 FYNNEI come from the germline V gene. CDR3 length: 13 amino acids.

Ten or more counts support this clonotype. The rearrangement joins TRBV29-1 to TRBJ2-1, with 7 bases matching TRBD2. Germline V gives CDR1 SQVTM, CDR2 ANQGSEA. V shed 6 bases and J 0 bases; nucleotides not matched to a gene: 5. This CDR3 contains 14 residues. For the CDR3, the DNA is TGCAGCGTCATTCTAGCGGTCTCCTACAATGAGCAGTTCTTC. It translates to CSVILAVSYNEQFF.

This clonotype was picked up many times. The chain joins TRBV29-1 to TRBJ1-2, with no clear D. The V gene lost 2 bases and the J gene lost 6 bases, with 7 bases spanning the gap. The germline V gene has CDR1 SQVTM and CDR2 ANQGSEA. CDR3 length: 11 residues. The DNA of the CDR3 is TGCAGCGTTGAATTAACTAATGGCTACACCTTC. Translated, it gives CSVELTNGYTF. Variable domain in full (rest from reference TRBV29-1 and TRBJ1-2): SAVISQKPSRDICQRGTSLTIQCQVDSQVTMMFWYRQQPGQSLTLIATANQGSEATYESGFVIDKFPISRPNLTFSTLTVSNMSPEDSSIYLCSVELTNGYTFGSGTRLTVV.

The chain has TRBV20-1 and TRBJ2-7; 7 bases are shared with TRBD2. Trimming took 5 bases from V and 5 from J; bases not matched to a gene: 12. The V gene's germline CDR1 is DFQATT and CDR2 SNEGSKA (reference sequence). The CDR3 sequence is 14 residues long. This CDR3 is CSAPTTSESDEQYF. The CDR3 DNA reads as TGCAGTGCTCCCACTACTAGCGAATCGGACGAGCAGTACTTC.

This clonotype was observed many times. The rearrangement joins TRBV10-3 to TRBJ2-7; 13 nucleotides line up with TRBD2. The V and J ends lost 6 bases and 3 bases, in that order; junction bases with no gene match: 2. This CDR3 comprises 14 residues. From germline, CDR1 is ENHRY and CDR2 SYGVKD. Written as DNA, the CDR3 is TGTGCCATCAGCGGACTAGCGGGAGACTACGAGCAGTACTTC. Its protein is CAISGLAGDYEQYF.

The chain is built from TRBV20-1 and TRBJ2-5; D tentatively reads TRBD1 or TRBD2 (6 bases each). V was clipped by 1 base and J by 1 base, with 13 bases between them. This CDR3 has 15 amino acids. Germline lookup yields CDR1 DFQATT and CDR2 SNEGSKA (reference sequence). The CDR3 protein is CSARGGALSQETQYF. Here the CDR3 DNA reads TGCAGTGCTAGAGGGGGGGCCCTATCCCAAGAGACCCAGTACTTC.

The chain recombines TRBV28 with TRBJ2-1; D may be TRBD2 (6 bases). Germline loops: CDR1 MDHEN, CDR2 SYDVKM. The CDR3 totals 16 residues. V lost 0 bases to trimming and J lost 2 bases, with 11 bases between them. CDR3 protein: CASSLWTGVTYNEQFF. The CDR3, as DNA: TGTGCCAGCAGTTTATGGACGGGAGTAACCTACAATGAGCAGTTCTTC.

This clonotype was detected ten times or more. The chain uses TRBV5-1 and TRBJ2-2; the match to TRBD1 covers 9 bases. The J segment lost 2 bases and the V segment lost 4 bases, leaving 6 bases of the junction unmatched. Germline loops: CDR1 SGHRS, CDR2 YFSETQ. The CDR3 loop spans 16 amino acids. CDR3 amino acids: CASSNRGRQNTGELFF. The CDR3, as DNA: TGCGCCAGCAGCAACAGGGGGCGTCAAAACACCGGGGAGCTGTTTTTT.

This clonotype was picked up many times. Sequence at one end of the junction differs from germline and may be a read error. J is TRBJ1-2 and V is TRBV7-2; TRBD1 matches at 7 bases. The germline V gene encodes CDR1 SGHTA and CDR2 FQGNSA. The CDR3 spans 12 residues. The CDR3 coding sequence is TGTGCCAGCAGCCCCCGACAGGGTCCCCGGTACTTC. It codes for CASSPRQGPRYF.

Many counts were recorded for this clonotype. This chain joins TRBV24-1 and TRBJ2-5; D not resolved. Germline V gene lookup returns CDR1 KGHDR and CDR2 SFDVKD. With 4 bases removed from V and 5 bases from J, the gap between germline ends came to 7 bases. CDR3 size: 12 residues. In DNA form, the CDR3 reads TGTGCCACCAGTGAAAGCACGGAGACCCAGTACTTC. Protein sequence: CATSESTETQYF.

As to this clonotype: One base away lies a much larger clone, so this may be a sequencing read error. The V and J genes are TRBV4-1 and TRBJ1-4; D uncertain. CDR1 and CDR2 (germline): MGHRA, YSYEKL. This CDR3 comprises 15 residues. Trimming cost V 3 bases and J 6 bases, with 14 bases left between them. The CDR3 sequence: CASSHQRALDEKLFF. DNA for the CDR3: TGCGCCAGCAGCCACCAGCGGGCTTTGGATGAAAAACTGTTTTTT.

This clonotype was observed a handful of times. The genes are TRBV12-3 or TRBV12-4 and TRBJ2-5; D is possibly TRBD1 (6 bases). Trimming left V 6 bases short and J 1 base short, with 9 bases between. The length of the CDR3 is 13 residues. The CDR3 bases are TGTGCCAGCAGCTGGACAGCCCAAGAGACCCAGTACTTC. This sequence encodes CASSWTAQETQYF.

The table lists this clonotype with a few counts. The rearrangement links TRBV20-1 to TRBJ2-1; 14 bases are a match to TRBD2. There are 13 residues in the CDR3. Losses at the gene ends were 3 bases for V and 13 bases for J; bases not matched to a gene: 5. In germline, CDR1 is DFQATT, CDR2 SNEGSKA (reference sequence). CDR3 DNA: TGCAGTGCTAGGGGACTAGCGGGAGTTTTACAGTTCTTC. Encoded protein: CSARGLAGVLQFF.

In this sample, this clonotype turned up many times. The chain carries TRBV4-1 and TRBJ2-7; 10 bases fit TRBD1. The trim removed 5 bases at V and 6 bases at J, leaving 7 bases unmatched. The CDR3 runs to 14 residues. Germline V gene sequence: CDR1 MGHRA, CDR2 YSYEKL. The CDR3 region is CASSGLTGGREQYF. The CDR3 DNA sequence: TGCGCCAGCAGCGGACTGACAGGGGGCCGCGAGCAGTACTTC.

Many counts were recorded for this clonotype. The V and J genes are TRBV7-9 and TRBJ1-2; D gene ambiguous. V lost 2 bases to trimming and J lost 5 bases, with 12 bases between them. This CDR3 has 14 amino acids. Germline-derived CDR1 and CDR2 are SEHNR and FQNEAQ (reference sequence). The CDR3 DNA reads TGTGCCAGCAGCTTAAAAGGAAAACCTTATGGCTACACCTTC. Protein product: CASSLKGKPYGYTF.

The chain recombines TRBV5-6 with TRBJ2-7, with 8 bases aligning to TRBD2. Germline loops: CDR1 SGHDT, CDR2 YYEEEE. The CDR3 consists of 15 residues. With 4 bases clipped from V and 5 bases from J, the junction kept 11 bases outside the gene matches. The CDR3 protein is CASSPTSGSSNEQYF. The CDR3 DNA sequence: TGTGCCAGCAGCCCGACAAGCGGGAGTTCCAACGAGCAGTACTTC.

There are a few counts of this clonotype. The chain uses TRBV27 and TRBJ1-2; D may be TRBD1 (5 bases). Trimming took off 5 bases at V and 4 bases at J, with 26 bases between the two ends. Germline V gene lookup returns CDR1 MNHEY and CDR2 SMNVEV (reference sequence). The CDR3 has 18 amino acids. CDR3 region: CASSPRFGTGGAVYGYTF. Here the CDR3 DNA reads TGTGCCAGCAGTCCCAGATTCGGGACGGGTGGAGCGGTCTATGGCTACACCTTC.

This clonotype came up many times. The rearrangement uses TRBV7-2 and TRBJ2-3; D gene unclear. This CDR3 spans 13 amino acids. Germline CDR1 SGHTA, CDR2 FQGNSA. The V and J ends lost 5 bases and 11 bases respectively, with 17 bases between them. In DNA form, the CDR3 reads TGTGCCAGCAGCCCGGGCCAAACCCTGGGGCAGTATTTT. It specifies CASSPGQTLGQYF.

This clonotype showed up many times. The V call is TRBV6-2 or TRBV6-3, the J call TRBJ2-7; TRBD2 matches at 10 bases. J lost 0 bases, V lost 2 bases, and 4 bases had no gene match. This CDR3 has 16 residues. Germline loops: CDR1 MNHEY, CDR2 SVGEGT. The CDR3 DNA reads as TGTGCCAGCAGTTACCCTAGCGGGAGTGGCTCCTACGAGCAGTACTTC. Its protein product is CASSYPSGSGSYEQYF.

This clonotype has ten or more counts. This rearrangement joins TRBV6-5 to TRBJ2-1, with TRBD2 matching 8 bases. Germline trimming cut 5 bases from V and 0 bases from J; bases unmatched to any gene: 6. The CDR3 consists of 16 residues. Germline CDR1 and CDR2: MNHEY and SVGAGI. CDR3 in DNA: TGTGCCAGCAGTCCCGGACTAGCTAACTCCTACAATGAGCAGTTCTTC. It yields the protein CASSPGLANSYNEQFF.

This clonotype was recorded at least ten times. The chain carries TRBV5-5 and TRBJ2-1, with D possibly matching TRBD1 (5 bases). The CDR3 is 16 residues long. Germline V gene sequence: CDR1 SGHKS, CDR2 YYEKEE (reference sequence). V was trimmed by 4 bases and J by 5 bases, leaving 19 bases between them. CDR3 sequence (DNA): TGTGCCAGCAGCCCGGACATCGGGTGGCTAGACAATGAGCAGTTCTTC. It codes for CASSPDIGWLDNEQFF. The full variable domain, with the rest looked up from reference TRBV5-5 and TRBJ2-1, is DAGVTQSPTHLIKTRGQQVTLRCSPISGHKSVSWYQQVLGQGPQFIFQYYEKEERGRGNFPDRFSARQFPNYSSELNVNALLLGDSALYLCASSPDIGWLDNEQFFGPGTRLTVL.

This clonotype was observed many times. CDR3 residues: CASSLSLTHELLETQYF. In DNA, the CDR3 is TGTGCCAGCAGCTTATCCTTGACCCACGAACTTTTGGAGACCCAGTACTTC. The genes are TRBV7-8 and TRBJ2-5, with D hard to call. The CDR3 runs 17 residues. V was pared by 2 bases and J by 5 bases, with 21 bases between. Germline loops: CDR1 SGHVS, CDR2 FQNEAQ.

This clonotype was observed at least ten times. The chain joins TRBV28 to TRBJ2-2; D call uncertain. This CDR3 spans 14 amino acids. Germline lookup yields CDR1 MDHEN and CDR2 SYDVKM. V was trimmed by 6 bases and J by 5 bases, leaving 13 bases between them. The CDR3 region has the DNA TGTGCCAGCAGCCCCCAGTCCAGAACCGGGGAGCTGTTTTTT. It codes for CASSPQSRTGELFF.

In its sample, this clonotype was seen many times. The chain is built from TRBV29-1 and TRBJ1-1; D is unclear. The CDR3 is made up of 13 amino acids. Germline values: CDR1 SQVTM, CDR2 ANQGSEA. V lost 6 bases to trimming and J lost 0 bases, with 11 bases between them. CDR3 coding DNA: TGCAGCGTCCACGTACGGATGAACACTGAAGCTTTCTTT. The encoded protein is CSVHVRMNTEAFF.

Regarding this clonotype: A clone one base away is much larger, so this may be a read error. The rearrangement uses TRBV4-3 and TRBJ2-2; D not certain. Looked up from germline, CDR1 is LGHNA and CDR2 is YSLEER. Trimming took off 3 bases at V and 7 bases at J, with 15 bases between the two ends. CDR3 size: 15 residues. The CDR3 here is CASSHLTFAGGELFF. For the CDR3, the DNA is TGCGCCAGCAGCCATCTGACTTTCGCAGGCGGGGAGCTGTTTTTT.

Remarks on this clonotype: Since a much larger clone is just one base distant, this may be a read error. The genes are TRBV20-1 and TRBJ2-7; the D gene is possibly TRBD1 (6 bases). Trimming left V 3 bases short and J 5 bases short, with 14 bases between. Germline V gene data show CDR1 as DFQATT and CDR2 as SNEGSKA (reference sequence). CDR3 length: 13 amino acids. The CDR3 nucleotides are TGCAGTGCTAGTTCGGCAGGGGTCGACGAGCAGTACTTC. It encodes CSASSAGVDEQYF.

In this sample, this clonotype turned up many times. The J gene is TRBJ2-7, the V gene TRBV9; the D is unclear. The germline CDR1 and CDR2 sequences are SGDLS and YYNGEE. This CDR3 spans 13 amino acids. The V gene lost 0 bases and the J gene lost 5 bases, with 9 bases spanning the gap. The CDR3 loop reads CASSVAGLDEQYF. The CDR3 DNA sequence: TGTGCCAGCAGCGTAGCTGGGCTGGACGAGCAGTACTTC.

This clonotype occurred a few times. The chain couples TRBV7-9 to TRBJ1-5; 7 bases line up with TRBD1. Trimming cost V 5 bases and J 4 bases; bases outside gene matches: 5. The CDR3 covers 14 residues. Germline V gene data show CDR1 as SEHNR and CDR2 as FQNEAQ (reference sequence). The CDR3 DNA is TGTGCCAGCAGCATCGGGACAGTTAATCAGCCCCAGCATTTT. It is translated as CASSIGTVNQPQHF.

Only a few counts were recorded for this clonotype. The chain couples TRBV4-1 to TRBJ2-7, with D tentatively TRBD1 (6 bases). This CDR3 spans 14 amino acids. Trimming pared 5 bases from V and 0 bases from J, leaving 11 bases between. The germline gives CDR1 MGHRA, CDR2 YSYEKL. The CDR3 protein is CASSSTTGSYEQYF. Here the CDR3 DNA reads TGCGCCAGCAGCTCCACGACAGGCTCCTACGAGCAGTACTTC.